The 32 T cell receptor beta chains given below trace back to one sample, sequenced in a study of blood T cell repertoires in COVID-19. TCRdb's copy holds only in-frame clones and misses some; the assay was immunoSEQ multiplex PCR. This table has about 250,000 clones, roughly nine tenths appearing once. The sequenced sample was PBMCs or T cells enriched from blood (not recorded which). Receptors were obtained from a woman aged 18 to 35 who had recovered from COVID-19.

This chain links TRBV7-3 with TRBJ1-6; perhaps TRBD1 as D (6 bases). Trimming left V 5 bases short and J 1 base short, with 9 bases between. The CDR3 length is 15 residues. CDR1 and CDR2 from the germline V gene are SGHTA and FQGTGA. The CDR3 DNA reads TGTGCCAGCAGCAAACAGGGTTCCTATAATTCACCCCTCCACTTT. It codes for CASSKQGSYNSPLHF.

The chain carries TRBV5-1 and TRBJ1-4; the D gene is possibly TRBD1 (6 bases). The V gene lost 1 base and the J gene lost 4 bases, with 17 bases spanning the gap. Germline loops: CDR1 SGHRS, CDR2 YFSETQ. This CDR3 is built from 17 residues. The CDR3 DNA sequence: TGCGCCAGCAGCTTGACAGGGCCAGGTCTGATTAATGAAAAACTGTTTTTT. Translating gives CASSLTGPGLINEKLFF. Combining the CDR3 with reference TRBV5-1 and TRBJ1-4 gives the whole variable domain KAGVTQTPRYLIKTRGQQVTLSCSPISGHRSVSWYQQTPGQGLQFLFEYFSETQRNKGNFPGRFSGRQFSNSRSEMNVSTLELGDSALYLCASSLTGPGLINEKLFFGSGTQLSVL.

The chain combines TRBV2 with TRBJ2-7; 7 bases line up with TRBD2. J was trimmed by 5 bases and V by 3 bases; bases with no gene match: 7. The CDR3 consists of 14 residues. Germline V lookup: CDR1 SNHLY, CDR2 FYNNEI. Here the CDR3 DNA reads TGTGCCAGCAGTGAGTGGGGGGGAGCCGACGAGCAGTACTTC. Translated, it gives CASSEWGGADEQYF. Complete variable domain (other parts from reference TRBV2 and TRBJ2-7): EPEVTQTPSHQVTQMGQEVILRCVPISNHLYFYWYRQILGQKVEFLVSFYNNEISEKSEIFDDQFSVERPDGSNFTLKIRSTKLEDSAMYFCASSEWGGADEQYFGPGTRLTVT.

CDR3 in amino acids: CASSQGDGGGYTF. CDR3 in DNA: TGTGCCAGCAGCCAGGGGGACGGGGGTGGCTACACCTTC. The gene calls are TRBV4-2 and TRBJ1-2; tentative D call: TRBD1 (5 bases). The CDR3 loop spans 13 amino acids. Germline V gene lookup returns CDR1 LGHNA and CDR2 YNFKEQ. Trimming took 3 bases from V and 7 from J, leaving 12 bases between them.

The chain employs TRBV5-1 and TRBJ2-5; D perhaps matches TRBD1 (6 bases). The CDR3 spans 13 residues. Trimming shortened V by 0 bases and J by 8 bases, and 11 bases separated the two germline ends. From germline, CDR1 is SGHRS and CDR2 YFSETQ. The CDR3 reads CASSLEGDTTQYF. The CDR3 DNA reads TGCGCCAGCAGCTTGGAGGGGGATACAACCCAGTACTTC.

The chain links TRBV10-1 to TRBJ2-1; no firm D call. CDR1 is WNHNN, CDR2 SYGVQD, per germline (reference sequence). CDR3 length equals 17 residues. The V gene lost 4 bases and the J gene lost 8 bases, with 24 bases spanning the gap. Written as DNA, the CDR3 is TGCGCCAGCAGTGGGTGGAAAAGCGCTGGTCCCTCGGATGAGCAGTTCTTC. Encoded protein: CASSGWKSAGPSDEQFF.

This clone was found many times. The chain recombines TRBV18 with TRBJ2-4; D remains ambiguous. Trimming removed 6 bases from V and 0 bases from J, with 18 bases in between. CDR3 length: 17 residues. Germline values: CDR1 KGHSH, CDR2 LQKENI. The CDR3 DNA sequence: TGTGCCAGCTCCCCAGGAAGAACAGACCTAGCCAAAAACATTCAGTACTTC. Its translation: CASSPGRTDLAKNIQYF.

This clone was seen a single time. This chain connects TRBV5-1 to TRBJ1-2; unclear D gene. Per germline, CDR1 SGHRS and CDR2 YFSETQ. CDR3 length: 13 residues. V was clipped by 0 bases and J by 7 bases, with 10 bases between them. The CDR3 nucleotides are TGCGCCAGCAGCTTGGTCGGGGTCAGTGGCTACACCTTC. Amino acids: CASSLVGVSGYTF.

V usage is TRBV5-4 and J usage is TRBJ1-1, with TRBD1 identical over 8 bases. V dropped 4 bases and J dropped 4; count of bases not matched to a gene: 3. This CDR3 comprises 13 residues. From germline, CDR1 is SGHNT and CDR2 YYREEE (reference sequence). The CDR3 reads CASSPDRGTEAFF. The CDR3 coding sequence is TGTGCCAGCAGCCCAGACAGGGGCACTGAAGCTTTCTTT.

This clone is a singleton in its sample. As DNA, the CDR3 is TGTGCCAGCATAAGAGGGATAGGCAATCAGCCCCAGCATTTT. Its protein is CASIRGIGNQPQHF. The genes are TRBV2 and TRBJ1-5; D gene uncertain. The length of the CDR3 is 14 residues. Germline V CDR1 and CDR2: SNHLY, FYNNEI. V gave up 7 bases and J gave up 2 bases, with 12 bases separating them.

The chain is built from TRBV6-5 and TRBJ1-6; D is perhaps TRBD1 (6 bases). This CDR3 is 16 amino acids long. Trimming removed 4 bases from V and 6 bases from J, with 16 bases in between. Germline values: CDR1 MNHEY, CDR2 SVGAGI. This chain's CDR3 is CASSSYHGGSNSPLHF. The CDR3 nucleotides are TGTGCCAGCAGTTCTTACCATGGGGGCAGTAATTCACCCCTCCACTTT.

J is TRBJ2-7 and V is TRBV16; TRBD1 aligns across 8 bases. Unmatched junction bases numbered 7, after V lost 0 bases and J lost 3 bases. This CDR3 is 16 amino acids long. Germline CDR1 and CDR2: KGHSY and FQNENV. In DNA, the CDR3 is TGTGCCAGCAGCCAATCCTTGGACAGGGCGGGCTACGAGCAGTACTTC. It is translated as CASSQSLDRAGYEQYF.

The rearrangement joins TRBV11-3 to TRBJ2-3; 10 bases align to TRBD2. The V and J ends lost 3 bases and 4 bases, in that order; junction bases with no gene match: 4. Germline lookup yields CDR1 SGHNT and CDR2 YENEEA. There are 15 residues in the CDR3. The CDR3 loop reads CASSFTSGVADTQYF. In DNA, the CDR3 is TGTGCCAGCAGCTTTACTAGCGGGGTGGCAGATACGCAGTATTTT. Variable domain in full (rest from reference TRBV11-3 and TRBJ2-3): EAGVVQSPRYKIIEKKQPVAFWCNPISGHNTLYWYLQNLGQGPELLIRYENEEAVDDSQLPKDRFSAERLKGVDSTLKIQPAELGDSAVYLCASSFTSGVADTQYFGPGTRLTVL.

As DNA, the CDR3 is TGCGCCAGCCAATCACAGGGTTGGGAAGAGACCCAGTACTTC. The encoded protein is CASQSQGWEETQYF. This chain links TRBV5-1 with TRBJ2-5; TRBD1 might be the D (6 bases). V was cut by 7 bases and J by 3 bases, with 16 bases left in between. The germline V gene has CDR1 SGHRS and CDR2 YFSETQ. There are 14 residues in the CDR3. The full variable domain, completed using reference TRBV5-1 and TRBJ2-5, is KAGVTQTPRYLIKTRGQQVTLSCSPISGHRSVSWYQQTPGQGLQFLFEYFSETQRNKGNFPGRFSGRQFSNSRSEMNVSTLELGDSALYLCASQSQGWEETQYFGPGTRLLVL.

V usage is TRBV3-1 (or the pseudogene TRBV3-2) and J usage is TRBJ1-6, with 7 positions matching TRBD1. Unmatched junction bases numbered 4, after V lost 1 base and J lost 7 bases. The length of the CDR3 is 15 residues. CDR1 and CDR2 from the germline V gene are LGHDT and YNNKEL (reference sequence). The CDR3 spells CASSQGQGKNSPLHF. The CDR3 coding sequence is TGTGCCAGCAGCCAAGGACAGGGTAAAAATTCACCCCTCCACTTT.

The chain is built from TRBV20-1 and TRBJ1-2; 7 nucleotides agree with TRBD1. Germline CDR1 DFQATT, CDR2 SNEGSKA (reference sequence). The CDR3 is made up of 11 amino acids. V was clipped by 5 bases and J by 8 bases; unmatched bases: 5. CDR3 sequence reads: CSAPTGSGYTF. The CDR3 coding sequence is TGCAGTGCTCCGACAGGGTCCGGCTACACCTTC.

This chain links TRBV10-1 with TRBJ2-7; 8 nucleotides align to TRBD1. V trimming: 5 bases; J trimming: 3 bases; junction bases outside the gene matches: 3. CDR1 is WNHNN and CDR2 is SYGVQD in the germline V gene (reference sequence). This CDR3 comprises 13 residues. CDR3 nucleotide sequence: TGCGCCAGCAGTCCGACAGGGGACTACGAGCAGTACTTC. It translates to CASSPTGDYEQYF.

The J gene is TRBJ2-2, the V gene TRBV5-1, with D perhaps TRBD1 (6 bases). CDR3 size: 16 residues. The germline V gene has CDR1 SGHRS and CDR2 YFSETQ. V lost 1 base, J lost 0 bases, and 10 bases lay in between. CDR3 DNA: TGCGCCAGCAGCTTGCTGGACAGTACGAACACCGGGGAGCTGTTTTTT. Its translation: CASSLLDSTNTGELFF.

In nucleotides, the CDR3 is TGTGCCAGCAGCCAACTCCGGGACATAGAAGCTTTCTTT. Translation gives CASSQLRDIEAFF. V usage is TRBV3-1 (or the pseudogene TRBV3-2) and J usage is TRBJ1-1, with D possibly being TRBD1 (6 bases). Germline V CDR1 and CDR2: LGHDT, YNNKEL (reference sequence). V dropped 2 bases and J dropped 8 bases, with 12 bases sitting between them. CDR3 length: 13 amino acids.

This clone appeared a few times. This chain connects TRBV2 to TRBJ2-1, with D tentatively TRBD2 (6 bases). Germline assignment: CDR1 SNHLY and CDR2 FYNNEI. CDR3 size: 12 residues. V was cut by 0 bases and J by 12 bases, with 9 bases left in between. The CDR3 reads CASSEAVGGQFF. The CDR3 DNA sequence: TGTGCCAGCAGTGAAGCCGTCGGGGGGCAGTTCTTC.

The genes are TRBV19 and TRBJ2-5; possible D gene TRBD1, 6 bases. The V end lost 3 bases, the J end lost 4 bases, and 12 bases lay between the germline ends. Germline V CDR1 and CDR2: LNHDA, SQIVND (reference sequence). The CDR3 spans 14 residues. The CDR3 bases are TGTGCCAGTAGTATGAGGGGCAGGGGAGAGACCCAGTACTTC. Amino acids: CASSMRGRGETQYF.

This rearrangement joins TRBV3-1 (or the pseudogene TRBV3-2) to TRBJ1-2; TRBD1 matches 7 bases. The CDR3 runs to 16 residues. The J segment lost 7 bases and the V segment lost 0 bases, leaving 11 bases of the junction unmatched. The germline V gene has CDR1 LGHDT and CDR2 YNNKEL (reference sequence). In nucleotides, the CDR3 is TGTGCCAGCAGCCAAGATAAGAAAGGGGGCGTTTTTGGCTACACCTTC. Translated: CASSQDKKGGVFGYTF.

The gene calls are TRBV13 and TRBJ1-6, with D hard to call. Trimming cost V 4 bases and J 6 bases, with 13 bases left between them. The CDR3 is 15 residues long. CDR1 is PRHDT, CDR2 FYEKMQ, per germline (reference sequence). Here the CDR3 reads CASSSRVFANSPLHF. The CDR3 DNA follows: TGTGCCAGCAGCTCCCGGGTCTTTGCTAATTCACCCCTCCACTTT.

The J gene is TRBJ2-3, the V gene TRBV29-1; TRBD2 is a possible D gene (7 bases). V was clipped by 5 bases and J by 5 bases, with 20 bases between them. Germline V gene data show CDR1 as SQVTM and CDR2 as ANQGSEA. This CDR3 is built from 15 residues. In DNA, the CDR3 is TGCAGCGTTCTTAAAGAGGGGGGGCCGGGAGATACGCAGTATTTT. It yields the protein CSVLKEGGPGDTQYF.

This clone is medium-sized in the sample. The CDR3 coding sequence is TGTGCCCGCCAGGGGGGAGTGGGCGCAGATACGCAGTATTTT. Residues: CARQGGVGADTQYF. J is TRBJ2-3 and V is TRBV2; D perhaps matches TRBD1 (7 bases). The CDR3 runs 14 residues. Trimming left V 11 bases short and J 4 bases short, with 19 bases between. Looked up from germline, CDR1 is SNHLY and CDR2 is FYNNEI.

This clone was counted only a few times. The chain is built from TRBV10-1 and TRBJ1-1, with no clear D. Germline V gene lookup returns CDR1 WNHNN and CDR2 SYGVQD (reference sequence). This CDR3 is built from 14 residues. V shed 2 bases and J shed 0 bases, with 7 bases lying between them. The DNA of the CDR3 is TGCGCCAGCAGTGAGGGCAGATTGAACACTGAAGCTTTCTTT. This gives the protein CASSEGRLNTEAFF.

This chain links TRBV18 with TRBJ2-5, with D tentatively TRBD1 (6 bases). This CDR3 is 14 amino acids long. Trimming took off 6 bases at V and 5 bases at J, with 16 bases between the two ends. Per germline, CDR1 KGHSH and CDR2 LQKENI. CDR3 DNA: TGTGCCAGCTCGGCCCAACAGGGCCAGGAGACCCAGTACTTC. Its protein product is CASSAQQGQETQYF.

There are a few counts of this clone. The rearrangement links TRBV15 to TRBJ2-7, with 11 bases identical to TRBD1. V dropped 5 bases and J dropped 2; count of bases not matched to a gene: 2. The CDR3 spans 14 residues. The germline V gene encodes CDR1 LNHNV and CDR2 YYDKDF (reference sequence). As DNA, the CDR3 is TGTGCCACCAGCCGGGACAGGGGGACCTACGAGCAGTACTTC. Its translation: CATSRDRGTYEQYF.

This sequence joins TRBV9 and TRBJ2-1; 11 positions match TRBD2. V dropped 1 base and J dropped 2; count of bases not matched to a gene: 8. CDR3 length: 18 amino acids. The germline gives CDR1 SGDLS, CDR2 YYNGEE. CDR3 region: CASSVSLGLAATYNEQFF. CDR3 sequence (DNA): TGTGCCAGCAGCGTAAGTTTGGGACTAGCGGCCACCTACAATGAGCAGTTCTTC.

The gene calls are TRBV19 and TRBJ1-2; the match to TRBD1 covers 7 bases. After removal of 3 bases from V and 7 bases from J, the junction contained 5 bases not matched to a gene. This CDR3 is 13 amino acids long. CDR1 and CDR2 (germline): LNHDA, SQIVND (reference sequence). The chain's CDR3 is CASSIGQGVGYTF. The CDR3 DNA reads as TGTGCCAGTAGTATTGGGCAGGGGGTTGGCTACACCTTC.

The V call is TRBV4-1, the J call TRBJ2-1, with D unresolved. Trimming removed 1 base at V and 3 bases at J, with 4 bases between. CDR1 is MGHRA, CDR2 YSYEKL, per germline. The CDR3 has 13 amino acids. Here the CDR3 DNA reads TGCGCCAGCAGCCAAGCAGTCTACAATGAGCAGTTCTTC. This codes for CASSQAVYNEQFF.

The chain uses TRBV6-2 or TRBV6-3 and TRBJ2-3, with TRBD2 matching 9 bases. Losses at the gene ends were 2 bases for V and 2 bases for J; bases not matched to a gene: 2. The CDR3 length is 15 residues. Germline V lookup: CDR1 MNHEY, CDR2 SVGEGT. As DNA, the CDR3 is TGTGCCAGCAGTTACGGCGGGGGGGCCACAGATACGCAGTATTTT. Translated, it gives CASSYGGGATDTQYF.